This TCR beta chain came from a study of T cell repertoires in ileal Crohn's disease. Study summary: Patients had a median approximately 7.8-year disease duration, and about 40% were active smokers.

Adults with ileal or ileocolonic Crohn's disease and an indication for resection were eligible. Study results and limitations: All patients with clonality above 26.8% had endoscopic recurrence.

The CDR3 totals 18 residues. The V segment lost 2 bases and the J segment 0 bases; nucleotides outside the gene matches: 10. Germline V gene sequence: CDR1 SGHAT, CDR2 FQNNGV. Here immunoSEQ multiplex PCR was the method, and the copy in TCRdb shows in-frame clones only, minus some. Seen here are roughly 14,000 clones, approximately 78% observed once, and the top ten hold roughly 4%. This clone was seen a single time. Its antigen remains unidentified. J is TRBJ1-3 and V is TRBV11-2; 7 positions match TRBD1. Sequencing was performed on ileal tissue. This clonotype was obtained from an adult with Crohn's disease. CDR3 nucleotides: TGTGCCAGCAGCTTACGCCGCCTGGACAGGACCTCTGGAAACACCATATATTTT. It is translated as CASSLRRLDRTSGNTIYF.